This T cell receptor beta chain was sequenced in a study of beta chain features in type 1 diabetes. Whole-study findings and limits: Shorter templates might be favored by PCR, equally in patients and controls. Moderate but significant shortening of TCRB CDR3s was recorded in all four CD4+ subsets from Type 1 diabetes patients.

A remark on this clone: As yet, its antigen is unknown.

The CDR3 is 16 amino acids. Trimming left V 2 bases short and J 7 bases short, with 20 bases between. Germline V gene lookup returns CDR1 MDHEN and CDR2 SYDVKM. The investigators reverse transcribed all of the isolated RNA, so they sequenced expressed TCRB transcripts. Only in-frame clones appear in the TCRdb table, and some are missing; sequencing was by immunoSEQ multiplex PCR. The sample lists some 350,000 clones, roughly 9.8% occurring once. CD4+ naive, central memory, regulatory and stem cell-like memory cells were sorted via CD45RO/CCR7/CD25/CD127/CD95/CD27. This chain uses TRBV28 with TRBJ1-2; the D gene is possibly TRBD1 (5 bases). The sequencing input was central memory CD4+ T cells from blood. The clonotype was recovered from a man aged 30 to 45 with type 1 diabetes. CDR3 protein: CASSLGSRKGVGGYTF. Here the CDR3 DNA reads TGTGCCAGCAGTTTAGGTTCGCGGAAAGGGGTGGGTGGCTACACCTTC.